These 27 T cell receptor beta chains originate from one sample sequenced in a study of OX40 agonist ivuxolimab in advanced cancers. Repertoires were generated with immunoSEQ multiplex PCR, while TCRdb's copy carries only in-frame clones and drops some. Among tens of thousands of clones listed, 70% to 90% were seen once. The sample was CD4+ or CD8+ T cells sorted from blood, taken in a trial of the OX40 agonist ivuxolimab. The source of these receptors is an adult with an advanced solid tumor such as melanoma, head and neck, liver or kidney cancer.

The chain employs TRBV15 and TRBJ2-1; 8 bases map to TRBD2. The V gene end was trimmed by 1 base and the J gene end by 4 bases; junction bases not matched to a gene: 6. The length of the CDR3 is 16 residues. Germline CDR1 and CDR2: LNHNV and YYDKDF (reference sequence). CDR3 residues: CATSRVAGGLYNEQFF. In DNA, the CDR3 is TGTGCCACCAGCAGAGTGGCGGGAGGCCTGTACAATGAGCAGTTCTTC.

The rearrangement links TRBV7-2 to TRBJ2-3; 13 nucleotides agree with TRBD2. This CDR3 has 15 residues. V was clipped by 5 bases and J by 7 bases; unmatched bases: 6. Germline V CDR1 and CDR2: SGHTA, FQGNSA. CDR3 residues: CASSRGLAGVNTQYF. The CDR3 DNA sequence: TGTGCCAGCAGCCGCGGACTAGCGGGAGTAAATACGCAGTATTTT.

CDR3 residues: CATSRDLLNSFEQFF. The CDR3 DNA is TGTGCCACCAGCAGAGATCTATTGAATAGCTTTGAGCAGTTCTTC. V usage is TRBV15 and J usage is TRBJ2-1; D is unresolved. The CDR3 totals 15 residues. V lost 0 bases and J 9 bases, leaving 15 bases between the germline ends. Germline-derived CDR1 and CDR2 are LNHNV and YYDKDF (reference sequence). Using reference TRBV15 and TRBJ2-1 for the parts outside the CDR3, the full variable domain is DAMVIQNPRYQVTQFGKPVTLSCSQTLNHNVMYWYQQKSSQAPKLLFHYYDKDFNNEADTPDNFQSRRPNTSFCFLDIRSPGLGDTAMYLCATSRDLLNSFEQFFGPGTRLTVL.

This clone was seen once. J is TRBJ1-2 and V is TRBV20-1; D may be TRBD1 (5 bases). The CDR3 extends over 11 amino acids. The V gene lost 1 base and the J gene lost 8 bases, with 8 bases spanning the gap. CDR1 is DFQATT, CDR2 SNEGSKA, per germline (reference sequence). DNA for the CDR3: TGCAGTGCTAGAGTAGGGGAGGGCTACACCTTC. Translating gives CSARVGEGYTF.

This chain joins TRBV6-6 and TRBJ1-3; TRBD1 is a possible D gene (5 bases). Trimming took 6 bases from V and 2 from J, leaving 8 bases between them. CDR1 and CDR2 from the germline V gene are MNHNY and SVGAGI (reference sequence). The CDR3 is 13 amino acids. The CDR3 is CASSLTAGNTIYF. Written as DNA, the CDR3 is TGTGCCAGCAGCTTGACAGCTGGAAACACCATATATTTT.

This chain uses TRBV27 with TRBJ1-3; weak D call: TRBD1 (5 bases). Trimming removed 7 bases from V and 2 bases from J, with 18 bases in between. Germline V gene sequence: CDR1 MNHEY, CDR2 SMNVEV (reference sequence). CDR3 length: 16 amino acids. This CDR3 reads CASNPLQGKPGNTIYF. The DNA of the CDR3 is TGTGCCAGCAATCCCCTCCAGGGAAAACCTGGAAACACCATATATTTT.

V and J are TRBV2 and TRBJ2-5; possible D gene TRBD1, 6 bases. The CDR3 sequence is 16 residues long. In germline, CDR1 is SNHLY, CDR2 FYNNEI. V was shortened by 4 bases and J by 3 bases, with 18 bases between the two germline ends. The CDR3 region is CASSGGLTTGKETQYF. In nucleotides, the CDR3 is TGTGCCAGCAGTGGGGGGCTGACTACCGGGAAAGAGACCCAGTACTTC.

The chain uses TRBV15 and TRBJ2-2; D call uncertain. The V gene lost 0 bases and the J gene lost 5 bases, with 13 bases spanning the gap. The CDR3 totals 16 residues. Germline CDR1 LNHNV, CDR2 YYDKDF (reference sequence). This CDR3 reads CATSREVGSETGELFF. In DNA form, the CDR3 reads TGTGCCACCAGCAGAGAAGTCGGGTCGGAAACCGGGGAGCTGTTTTTT.

This chain connects TRBV29-1 to TRBJ2-7; D unresolved. The CDR3 is 11 amino acids. Germline V gene data show CDR1 as SQVTM and CDR2 as ANQGSEA. Trimming removed 2 bases from V and 2 bases from J, with 4 bases in between. CDR3 sequence (DNA): TGCAGCGTTGAAACGCCCTACGAGCAGTACGTC. This encodes CSVETPYEQYV.

The V call is TRBV19, the J call TRBJ2-3, with D perhaps TRBD2 (6 bases). This CDR3 has 14 residues. Germline CDR1 and CDR2: LNHDA and SQIVND (reference sequence). V was clipped by 8 bases and J by 0 bases, with 12 bases between them. CDR3: CASSGGTSTDTQYF. In DNA, the CDR3 is TGTGCCAGTTCGGGCGGGACTAGCACAGATACGCAGTATTTT. Supplemented by reference TRBV19 and TRBJ2-3, the full variable domain reads DGGITQSPKYLFRKEGQNVTLSCEQNLNHDAMYWYRQDPGQGLRLIYYSQIVNDFQKGDIAEGYSVSREKKESFPLTVTSAQKNPTAFYLCASSGGTSTDTQYFGPGTRLTVL.

The chain carries TRBV9 and TRBJ1-5; tentative D call: TRBD1 (6 bases). Trimming removed 3 bases from V and 1 base from J, with 8 bases in between. Germline V CDR1 and CDR2: SGDLS, YYNGEE. The CDR3 spans 14 residues. In DNA form, the CDR3 reads TGTGCCAGCAGCGGTGGACAGAGCAATCAGCCCCAGCATTTT. This gives the protein CASSGGQSNQPQHF. The complete variable domain, with remaining parts taken from reference TRBV9 and TRBJ1-5, reads DSGVTQTPKHLITATGQRVTLRCSPRSGDLSVYWYQQSLDQGLQFLIQYYNGEERAKGNILERFSAQQFPDLHSELNLSSLELGDSALYFCASSGGQSNQPQHFGDGTRLSIL.

This sequence joins TRBV11-2 and TRBJ2-2, with D maybe TRBD1 (5 bases). Germline V gene data show CDR1 as SGHAT and CDR2 as FQNNGV. Trimming removed 1 base at V and 0 bases at J, with 9 bases between. The CDR3 runs to 16 residues. This CDR3 is CASSLAVQANTGELFF. CDR3 bases: TGTGCCAGCAGCTTAGCAGTACAGGCGAACACCGGGGAGCTGTTTTTT.

The rearrangement joins TRBV14 to TRBJ2-1, with D tentatively TRBD1 (7 bases). Between the trimmed V and J ends, which lost 1 base and 7 bases, there was a span of 11 bases. Germline V gene data show CDR1 as SGHDN and CDR2 as FVKESK. The CDR3 is 14 residues long. DNA of the CDR3: TGTGCCAGCAGCCAAGCGACAGGGAGGAATGAGCAGTTCTTC. This sequence encodes CASSQATGRNEQFF.

The J gene is TRBJ1-3, the V gene TRBV11-2, with 9 bases that match TRBD1. Germline loops: CDR1 SGHAT, CDR2 FQNNGV. CDR3 size: 16 residues. V lost 3 bases and J lost 0; bases outside the gene matches: 3. The CDR3 coding sequence is TGTGCCAGCAGCTTCGGACAGGGGTCCTCTGGAAACACCATATATTTT. This codes for CASSFGQGSSGNTIYF.

In regard to this clone: The germline gene is not matched at one end of the junction; a read error may be the cause. The V gene is TRBV19, the J gene TRBJ2-1, with 10 nucleotides matching TRBD2. Per germline, CDR1 LNHDA and CDR2 SQIVND (reference sequence). This CDR3 is 16 amino acids long. In DNA, the CDR3 is TGTGCCAGTAGTATCCTAGCGGGAGTGGAGGGTAATGCGCAGTTCTTC. Protein: CASSILAGVEGNAQFF. Variable domain in full (rest from reference TRBV19 and TRBJ2-1): DGGITQSPKYLFRKEGQNVTLSCEQNLNHDAMYWYRQDPGQGLRLIYYSQIVNDFQKGDIAEGYSVSREKKESFPLTVTSAQKNPTAFYLCASSILAGVEGNAQFFGPGTRLTVL.

This chain's CDR3 is CAWREGVEAFF. The CDR3 DNA is TGTGCCTGGAGAGAGGGTGTTGAAGCTTTCTTT. This chain connects TRBV30 to TRBJ1-1; D is ambiguous. CDR1 is GTSNPN and CDR2 is SVGIG in the germline V gene (reference sequence). Trimming cost V 3 bases and J 7 bases, with 9 bases left between them. The CDR3 has 11 amino acids.

The chain links TRBV7-9 to TRBJ1-1; D is uncertain. The CDR3 is 14 amino acids. Trimming stripped 5 bases from V and 4 bases from J, with 14 bases between. Looked up from germline, CDR1 is SEHNR and CDR2 is FQNEAQ (reference sequence). The CDR3 DNA is TGTGCCAGCAGCCCCCGGGAGGTAGCCACTGAAGCTTTCTTT. Amino acid sequence: CASSPREVATEAFF.

The J gene is TRBJ2-4, the V gene TRBV11-2, with a weak D call TRBD2 (5 bases). The length of the CDR3 is 14 residues. Trimming removed 5 bases from V and 0 bases from J, with 8 bases in between. Germline lookup yields CDR1 SGHAT and CDR2 FQNNGV. The CDR3 loop is CASSLAVAKNIQYF. In DNA form, the CDR3 reads TGTGCCAGCAGCCTAGCAGTAGCCAAAAACATTCAGTACTTC.

The rearrangement joins TRBV25-1 to TRBJ2-7; 9 bases match TRBD2. CDR3 length equals 17 residues. The J segment lost 3 bases and the V segment lost 7 bases, leaving 16 bases of the junction unmatched. Germline CDR1 MGHDK, CDR2 SYGVNS. Here the CDR3 reads CASNRTSVDVRGYEQYF. The DNA of the CDR3 is TGTGCCAGCAATAGGACTAGCGTGGATGTGCGGGGCTACGAGCAGTACTTC.

This rearrangement joins TRBV5-1 to TRBJ1-1; 7 positions match TRBD1. The CDR3 extends over 15 amino acids. V lost 3 bases to trimming and J lost 4 bases; unmatched junction nucleotides: 9. Germline V gene sequence: CDR1 SGHRS, CDR2 YFSETQ. The CDR3 reads CASSSLTGKGTEAFF. DNA of the CDR3: TGCGCCAGCAGCTCCCTGACAGGGAAAGGCACTGAAGCTTTCTTT. The full variable domain, its missing parts supplied by reference TRBV5-1 and TRBJ1-1, is KAGVTQTPRYLIKTRGQQVTLSCSPISGHRSVSWYQQTPGQGLQFLFEYFSETQRNKGNFPGRFSGRQFSNSRSEMNVSTLELGDSALYLCASSSLTGKGTEAFFGQGTRLTVV.

The rearrangement uses TRBV30 and TRBJ2-1; D remains ambiguous. The CDR3 spans 11 residues. Trimming left V 3 bases short and J 9 bases short, with 9 bases between. Per the germline V gene, CDR1 is GTSNPN and CDR2 is SVGIG (reference sequence). In DNA, the CDR3 is TGTGCCTGGAGGGTCGGTGTTGAGCAGTTCTTC. It is translated as CAWRVGVEQFF.

V gene TRBV29-1 combines with J gene TRBJ2-5; 8 bases map to TRBD2. Germline V gives CDR1 SQVTM, CDR2 ANQGSEA. CDR3 length: 15 amino acids. The trim removed 4 bases at V and 1 base at J, leaving 8 bases unmatched. The CDR3 sequence: CSVVKRESIQETQYF. The CDR3 DNA reads TGCAGCGTTGTGAAGCGGGAGAGTATCCAAGAGACCCAGTACTTC.

This clone was picked up one time. In DNA, the CDR3 is TGTGCCAGCAGTTTGAGACTAGCGGAGCGCTACGAGCAGTACTTC. This translates into CASSLRLAERYEQYF. This chain uses TRBV27 with TRBJ2-7, with TRBD2 identical over 9 bases. V shed 3 bases and J 3 bases; nucleotides not matched to a gene: 6. The CDR3 runs to 15 residues. The germline V gene encodes CDR1 MNHEY and CDR2 SMNVEV (reference sequence).

The CDR3 here is CASSIWGESGGKLFF. In nucleotides, the CDR3 is TGTGCCAGTAGTATATGGGGGGAAAGTGGAGGGAAACTGTTTTTT. This rearrangement joins TRBV19 to TRBJ1-4; a weak D match, TRBD1 (5 bases). V was trimmed by 2 bases and J by 11 bases, leaving 18 bases between them. Germline values: CDR1 LNHDA, CDR2 SQIVND (reference sequence). This CDR3 comprises 15 residues.

J is TRBJ2-1 and V is TRBV5-1; D might be TRBD2 (6 bases). The CDR3 is 14 amino acids. Germline V lookup: CDR1 SGHRS, CDR2 YFSETQ. V was trimmed by 4 bases and J by 3 bases, leaving 11 bases between them. The chain's CDR3 is CASSRENHYNEQFF. The DNA of the CDR3 is TGCGCCAGCAGCCGGGAGAACCACTACAATGAGCAGTTCTTC.

This clone was counted only a few times. The chain uses TRBV10-1 and TRBJ1-1; tentative D call: TRBD1 (5 bases). CDR3 size: 16 residues. Germline V gene data show CDR1 as WNHNN and CDR2 as SYGVQD (reference sequence). Between the trimmed V and J ends, which lost 3 bases and 4 bases, there was a span of 18 bases. Here the CDR3 reads CASSDRDLSRITEAFF. The CDR3 region has the DNA TGCGCCAGCAGTGATAGGGACCTGAGCCGAATCACTGAAGCTTTCTTT.

This clone showed up just once. The J gene is TRBJ2-3, the V gene TRBV5-1, with D possibly matching TRBD1 (6 bases). Germline V gene lookup returns CDR1 SGHRS and CDR2 YFSETQ. V lost 4 bases and J lost 6, with 9 bases in between. The CDR3 extends over 12 amino acids. The CDR3 DNA is TGCGCCAGCAGCCCCCAGGGGGATACGCAGTATTTT. Amino acid sequence: CASSPQGDTQYF.